This TCR beta chain was identified in a study of blood T cell repertoires in COVID-19. Across the whole study: PBMCs, B-cell-depleted T cells, or T cells were the source of the cDNA or gDNA that made up the material.

V lost 4 bases, J lost 4 bases, and 11 bases lay in between. CDR1 and CDR2 (germline): SNHLY, FYNNEI. This CDR3 region has 13 residues. In the original processing: How many nucleated cells were present was estimated from reference gene primer amplification. Some clones are missing from TCRdb's copy, which holds only in-frame ones; the method was immunoSEQ multiplex PCR. That table gives V, J and clone size, and the DNA gave D and trimming. In the table there are under 250,000 clones, about 86% of which are singletons. This clonotype originated in a man between 60 and 70 years old with acute or convalescent COVID-19. J is TRBJ2-7 and V is TRBV2; D is uncertain. Sample: peripheral blood. CDR3 amino acids: CASSGNGLYEQYF. Here the CDR3 DNA reads TGTGCCAGCAGTGGAAACGGTCTGTACGAGCAGTACTTC.